In its sample, the clone carrying this TCR beta chain was seen a few times. As yet, its antigen is unknown. The germline CDR1 and CDR2 sequences are SGHAT and FQNNGV. Between the trimmed V and J ends, which lost 4 bases and 3 bases, there was a span of 12 bases. The CDR3 is 14 amino acids. This specimen comes from a study of T cell repertoires in cytomegalovirus infection. Study in general: CMV infection and matching HLA type were both indicated by public TCR beta signatures.

Using its own MiXCR run on the reads, TCRdb lists one record per CDR3 protein. The sample records roughly 100,000 distinct CDR3 sequences, about 15% being singletons. Study observations and caveats: Within the response measured ex vivo, HLA-C-restricted CMV-specific TCR beta clonotypes were dominant. Pooled public TCR beta family frequency picked out CMV carriers with the relevant HLA.

This receptor was obtained from a human donor in good health (CMV status not recorded). Some clones in this sample may be carry-over from other donors' samples. Sequencing input: PBMCs. The chain uses TRBV11-2 and TRBJ1-1; D ambiguous. The CDR3 nucleotides are TGTGCCAGCAGCTCCCAGACTCTGTACACTGAAGCTTTCTTT. It is translated as CASSSQTLYTEAFF.